The clone carrying this T cell receptor (beta chain) came up a few times. Its antigen remains unknown. Trimming stripped 0 bases from V and 11 bases from J, with 23 bases between. Germline loops: CDR1 SGDLS, CDR2 YYNGEE. The CDR3 totals 16 residues. The source of the sample is a study of blood T cells in healthy people across ages. Findings and caveats of the study: PBMCs left unsorted prevented a conclusive naive versus antigen-experienced comparison. Diversity of TCR beta per million T cells declined in a roughly linear way with age.

Through a sample-barcoded 5' primer and a J-beta primer mix, a second PCR was run for roughly 6 to 12 cycles. TCRdb re-derived calls from the 5' RACE reads in MiXCR, one entry per CDR3 protein. The sample gives roughly 1.6 million distinct CDR3 sequences, approximately 32% of which show up once; roughly 10% is in the top ten. This TCR derives from a woman aged 30 to 39 in good health. The chain combines TRBV9 with TRBJ2-5; TRBD2 might be the D (6 bases). Material: blood. The CDR3 here is CASSVDPGTGGIQQYF. In nucleotides, the CDR3 is TGTGCCAGCAGCGTAGACCCTGGGACGGGCGGGATTCAGCAGTACTTC.